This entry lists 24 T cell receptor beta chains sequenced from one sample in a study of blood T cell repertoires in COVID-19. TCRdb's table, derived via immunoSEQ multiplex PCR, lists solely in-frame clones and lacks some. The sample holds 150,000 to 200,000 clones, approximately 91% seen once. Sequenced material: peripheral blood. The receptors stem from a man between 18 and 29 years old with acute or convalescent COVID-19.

The CDR3 is CASIGGGFIETQYF. The CDR3 nucleotides read TGTGCCAGCATCGGAGGAGGGTTCATCGAGACCCAGTACTTC. This chain connects TRBV7-9 to TRBJ2-5, with a weak D call TRBD2 (6 bases). V lost 7 bases to trimming and J lost 5 bases, with 17 bases between them. The CDR3 runs to 14 residues. The germline V gene has CDR1 SEHNR and CDR2 FQNEAQ (reference sequence).

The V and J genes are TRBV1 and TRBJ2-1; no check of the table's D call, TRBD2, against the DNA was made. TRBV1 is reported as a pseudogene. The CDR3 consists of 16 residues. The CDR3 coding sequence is TGCACCAGCAGCCCGAGCGCCAAGGCCTCCTACAATGAGCAGTTCTTC. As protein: CTSSPSAKASYNEQFF.

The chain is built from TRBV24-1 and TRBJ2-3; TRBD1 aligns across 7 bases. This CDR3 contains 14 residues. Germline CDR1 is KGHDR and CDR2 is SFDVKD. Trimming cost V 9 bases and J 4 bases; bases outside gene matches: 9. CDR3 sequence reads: CATATGRCADTQYF. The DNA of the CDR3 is TGTGCCACCGCGACAGGGCGTTGCGCAGATACGCAGTATTTT.

The CDR3 DNA follows: TGTGCCAGCACCCCTGGGAGGGGCTTAGAAGCTTTCTTT. Its translation is CASTPGRGLEAFF. V and J are TRBV6-6 and TRBJ1-1, with D possibly being TRBD1 (5 bases). V dropped 7 bases and J dropped 8 bases, with 17 bases sitting between them. The CDR3 runs 13 residues. CDR1 MNHNY and CDR2 SVGAGI come from the germline V gene (reference sequence).

The CDR3 DNA is TGTGCCAGCAGCCTCCGGGACAGGGGCTCTGGAAACACCATATATTTT. Its protein product is CASSLRDRGSGNTIYF. The V gene is TRBV5-6, the J gene TRBJ1-3; 10 nucleotides line up with TRBD1. The CDR3 loop spans 16 amino acids. Germline values: CDR1 SGHDT, CDR2 YYEEEE. Trimming cost V 4 bases and J 0 bases; bases outside gene matches: 4.

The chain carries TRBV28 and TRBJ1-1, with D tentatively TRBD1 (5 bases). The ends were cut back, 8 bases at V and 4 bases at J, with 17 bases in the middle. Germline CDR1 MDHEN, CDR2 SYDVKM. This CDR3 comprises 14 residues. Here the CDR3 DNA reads TGTGCCAGCGGGGCTTCTCAGGGCATCACTGAAGCTTTCTTT. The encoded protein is CASGASQGITEAFF.

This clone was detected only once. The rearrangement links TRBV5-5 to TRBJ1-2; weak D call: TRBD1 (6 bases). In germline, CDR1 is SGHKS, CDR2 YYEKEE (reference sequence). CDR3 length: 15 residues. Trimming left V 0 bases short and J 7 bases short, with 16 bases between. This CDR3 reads CASSLEGVTGGGYTF. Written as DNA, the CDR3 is TGTGCCAGCAGCTTGGAGGGGGTGACAGGAGGTGGCTACACCTTC.

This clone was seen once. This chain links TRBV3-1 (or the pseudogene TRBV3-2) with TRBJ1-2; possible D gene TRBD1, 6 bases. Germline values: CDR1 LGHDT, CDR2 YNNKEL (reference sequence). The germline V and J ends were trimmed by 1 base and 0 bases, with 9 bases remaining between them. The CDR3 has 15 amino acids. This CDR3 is CASSQGRTANYGYTF. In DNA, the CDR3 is TGTGCCAGCAGCCAAGGGCGGACAGCTAACTATGGCTACACCTTC.

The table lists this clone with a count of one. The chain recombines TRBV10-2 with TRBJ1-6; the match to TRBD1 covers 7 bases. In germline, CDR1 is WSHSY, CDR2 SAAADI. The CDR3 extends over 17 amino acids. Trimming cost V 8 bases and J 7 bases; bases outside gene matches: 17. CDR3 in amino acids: CASGQVKGNARNSPLHF. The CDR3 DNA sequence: TGCGCCAGCGGACAGGTCAAAGGGAACGCCCGCAATTCACCCCTCCACTTT.

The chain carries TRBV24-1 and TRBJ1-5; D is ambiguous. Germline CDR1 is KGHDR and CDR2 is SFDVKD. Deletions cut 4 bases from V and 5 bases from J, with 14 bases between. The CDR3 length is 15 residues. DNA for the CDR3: TGTGCCACCAGTGACGCGGCGGAAGGTGATCAGCCCCAGCATTTT. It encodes CATSDAAEGDQPQHF.

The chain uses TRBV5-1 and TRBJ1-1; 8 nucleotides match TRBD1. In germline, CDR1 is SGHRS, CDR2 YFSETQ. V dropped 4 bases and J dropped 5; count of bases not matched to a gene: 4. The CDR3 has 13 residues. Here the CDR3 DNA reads TGCGCCAGCAGCCCCGGGACAGGAACTGAAGCTTTCTTT. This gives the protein CASSPGTGTEAFF.

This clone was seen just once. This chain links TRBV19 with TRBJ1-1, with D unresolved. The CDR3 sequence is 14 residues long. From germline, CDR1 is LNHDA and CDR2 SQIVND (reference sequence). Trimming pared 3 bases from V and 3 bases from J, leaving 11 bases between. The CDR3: CASSIRGEDTEAFF. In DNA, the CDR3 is TGTGCCAGTAGTATCCGGGGAGAGGACACTGAAGCTTTCTTT.

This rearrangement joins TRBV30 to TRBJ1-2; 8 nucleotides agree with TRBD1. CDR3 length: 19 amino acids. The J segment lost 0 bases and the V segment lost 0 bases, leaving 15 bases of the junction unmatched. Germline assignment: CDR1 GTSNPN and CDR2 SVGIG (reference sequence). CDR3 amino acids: CAWSVLRDRGIRANYGYTF. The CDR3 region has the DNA TGTGCCTGGAGTGTACTACGAGACAGGGGAATAAGAGCTAACTATGGCTACACCTTC.

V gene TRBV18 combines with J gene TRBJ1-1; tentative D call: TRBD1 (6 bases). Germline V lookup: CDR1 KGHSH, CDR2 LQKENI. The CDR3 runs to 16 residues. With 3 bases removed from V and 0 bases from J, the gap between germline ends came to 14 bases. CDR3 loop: CASSPLVGQLNTEAFF. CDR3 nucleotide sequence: TGTGCCAGCTCACCGTTAGTAGGACAGCTGAACACTGAAGCTTTCTTT.

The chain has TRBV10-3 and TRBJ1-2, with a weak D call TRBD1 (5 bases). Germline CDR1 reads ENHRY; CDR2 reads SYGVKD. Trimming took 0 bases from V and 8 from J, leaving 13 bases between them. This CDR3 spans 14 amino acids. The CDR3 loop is CAISESGRKGGYTF. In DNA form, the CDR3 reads TGTGCCATCAGTGAGTCGGGGCGGAAAGGGGGCTACACCTTC.

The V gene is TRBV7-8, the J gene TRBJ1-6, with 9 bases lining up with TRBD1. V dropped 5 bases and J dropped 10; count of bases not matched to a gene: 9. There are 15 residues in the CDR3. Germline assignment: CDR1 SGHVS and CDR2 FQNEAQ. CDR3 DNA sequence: TGTGCCAGCAGCAGGGGACAGGGTCGGGAATCACCCCTCCACTTT. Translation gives CASSRGQGRESPLHF.

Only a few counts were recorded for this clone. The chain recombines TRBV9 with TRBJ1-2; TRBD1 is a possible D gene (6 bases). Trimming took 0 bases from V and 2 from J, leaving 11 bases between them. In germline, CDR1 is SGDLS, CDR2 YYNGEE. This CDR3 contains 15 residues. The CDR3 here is CASSVAQGPNYGYTF. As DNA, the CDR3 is TGTGCCAGCAGCGTAGCACAGGGCCCCAACTATGGCTACACCTTC.

DNA for the CDR3: TGTGCCAGCAGCTTAGGCAGGGGCTGGGGTCCGTACGAGCAGTACTTC. This codes for CASSLGRGWGPYEQYF. This rearrangement joins TRBV11-2 to TRBJ2-7; D is perhaps TRBD1 (6 bases). The germline V gene encodes CDR1 SGHAT and CDR2 FQNNGV. This CDR3 has 16 amino acids. Trimming took 1 base from V and 4 from J, leaving 17 bases between them. Full variable domain (missing parts from reference TRBV11-2 and TRBJ2-7): EAGVAQSPRYKIIEKRQSVAFWCNPISGHATLYWYQQILGQGPKLLIQFQNNGVVDDSQLPKDRFSAERLKGVDSTLKIQPAKLEDSAVYLCASSLGRGWGPYEQYFGPGTRLTVT.

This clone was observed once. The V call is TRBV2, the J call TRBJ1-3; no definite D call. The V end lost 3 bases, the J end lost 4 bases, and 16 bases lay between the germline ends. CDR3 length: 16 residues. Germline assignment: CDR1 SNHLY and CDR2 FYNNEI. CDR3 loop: CASSEFPGSVGNTIYF. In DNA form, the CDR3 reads TGTGCCAGCAGTGAGTTCCCGGGATCAGTCGGAAACACCATATATTTT.

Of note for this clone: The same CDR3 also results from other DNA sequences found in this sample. CDR3 residues: CASSFKQGTEAFF. CDR3 DNA: TGTGCCAGCAGCTTCAAACAGGGTACCGAAGCTTTCTTT. This chain joins TRBV7-2 and TRBJ1-1, with D perhaps matching TRBD1 (6 bases). The CDR3 has 13 amino acids. CDR1 is SGHTA and CDR2 is FQGNSA in the germline V gene. The V end lost 3 bases, the J end lost 8 bases, and 13 bases lay between the germline ends.

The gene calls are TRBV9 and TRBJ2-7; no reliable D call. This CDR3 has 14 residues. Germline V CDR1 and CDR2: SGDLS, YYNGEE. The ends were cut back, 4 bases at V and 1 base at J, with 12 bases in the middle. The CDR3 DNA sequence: TGTGCCAGCAGCCCGGGTTTATGGTCCTACGAGCAGTACTTC. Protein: CASSPGLWSYEQYF.

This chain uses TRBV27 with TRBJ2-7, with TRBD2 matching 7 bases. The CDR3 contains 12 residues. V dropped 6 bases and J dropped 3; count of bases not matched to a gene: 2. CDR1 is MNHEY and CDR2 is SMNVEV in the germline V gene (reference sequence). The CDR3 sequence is CASRRGNYEQYF. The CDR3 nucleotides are TGTGCCAGCAGGCGGGGGAACTACGAGCAGTACTTC.

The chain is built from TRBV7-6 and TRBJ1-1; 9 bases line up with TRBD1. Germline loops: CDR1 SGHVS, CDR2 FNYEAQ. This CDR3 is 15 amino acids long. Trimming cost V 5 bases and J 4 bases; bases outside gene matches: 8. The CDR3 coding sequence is TGTGCCAGCAGCCTGAGGACAGGGGCCCCCACTGAAGCTTTCTTT. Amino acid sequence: CASSLRTGAPTEAFF.

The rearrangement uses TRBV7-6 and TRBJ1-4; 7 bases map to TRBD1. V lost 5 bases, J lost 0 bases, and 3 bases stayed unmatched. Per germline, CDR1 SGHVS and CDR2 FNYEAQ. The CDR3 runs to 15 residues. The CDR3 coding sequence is TGTGCCAGCAGCCTAGGGGGCACAACTAATGAAAAACTGTTTTTT. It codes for CASSLGGTTNEKLFF.